Detailed here is one T cell receptor (beta chain). Its specificity is unknown. Both TRBC1 and TRBC2 were covered by a beta constant-region primer of two equimolar oligonucleotides. Four rounds of PCR amplified the ligated cDNA using nested alpha and beta constant-region primers plus SP2. An oligonucleotide with the SP2 primer and a 12-nucleotide UMI was ligated to the cDNA 3' end. TCRdb passed the UMI-ligation and nested PCR reads through MiXCR, listing each CDR3 protein once. The table has 130,000 to 150,000 distinct CDR3 sequences, 20% to 25% seen once; the top ten hold around 0.11%. The sample belongs to a study of naive and memory T cell subsets. The CDR3 covers 16 residues. V lost 1 base to trimming and J lost 2 bases, with 15 bases between them. Germline V gives CDR1 LNHNV, CDR2 YYDKDF (reference sequence). Study-level findings and limits: Over 85% of naive TCR sequences appeared only once, unlike memory subsets. Naive repertoires, especially CD8, held a few larger clonotypes, possibly memory cells re-expressing CD45RA.

CD4 T cells were positively selected, then CD8 T cells from the CD4-negative fraction. Four subsets defined by CD45RA and CD27 were sorted after CD3, CD4, CD8 and live/dead staining. The sequencing sample was made of naive CD4+ T cells from blood. The clonotype comes from a human donor in good health. The rearrangement joins TRBV15 to TRBJ2-7; D may match TRBD1 or TRBD2 (5 bases each). This CDR3 reads CATSRVGDATAYEQYF. As DNA, the CDR3 is TGTGCCACCAGCAGAGTAGGGGACGCCACCGCCTACGAGCAGTACTTC.